The 20 T cell receptor beta chains below were found in one sample sequenced in a study of post-analysis software for immune sequencing data. Study-wide results and caveats: Five TRBV segments, TRBV5-6, TRBV5-1 and TRBV20-1 among them, were found more frequent in patients than controls.

Unique molecular identifiers were carried by the TCR beta cDNA libraries. TCRdb itself ran the PCR reads through MiXCR, one entry per CDR3 protein. The sample contains approximately 660,000 distinct CDR3 sequences, 59% of which appear only once. Their antigens are not known. Sequenced material: blood. The receptors were sampled from a girl aged 2 to 9 with multiple sclerosis.

V is TRBV5-1 and J is TRBJ2-3; D remains unclear. There are 14 residues in the CDR3. V lost 3 bases and J lost 6, with 14 bases in between. Germline V gives CDR1 SGHRS, CDR2 YFSETQ. The CDR3 is CASSSRAPADTQYF. The CDR3 nucleotides are TGCGCCAGCAGCTCGCGAGCCCCTGCGGATACGCAGTATTTT. Together with reference TRBV5-1 and TRBJ2-3, the CDR3 gives the full variable domain: KAGVTQTPRYLIKTRGQQVTLSCSPISGHRSVSWYQQTPGQGLQFLFEYFSETQRNKGNFPGRFSGRQFSNSRSEMNVSTLELGDSALYLCASSSRAPADTQYFGPGTRLTVL.

The V and J genes are TRBV3-1 and TRBJ2-7; TRBD2 is a possible D gene (5 bases). CDR3 size: 19 residues. CDR1 is LGHDT and CDR2 is YNNKEL in the germline V gene (reference sequence). With 0 bases removed from V and 7 bases from J, the gap between germline ends came to 28 bases. CDR3 nucleotide sequence: TGTGCCAGCAGCCAAGAAGGCGGGTCTAGACCCCACTCCTACAATGAGCAGTACTTC. This translates into CASSQEGGSRPHSYNEQYF.

V and J are TRBV29-1 and TRBJ2-1, with 9 bases matching TRBD2. The J segment lost 7 bases and the V segment lost 5 bases, leaving 9 bases of the junction unmatched. This CDR3 has 14 amino acids. Per the germline V gene, CDR1 is SQVTM and CDR2 is ANQGSEA. Written as DNA, the CDR3 is TGCAGCGTTTCTAGCGGGACCGATCGGAATGAGCAGTTCTTC. Translated, it gives CSVSSGTDRNEQFF.

This chain uses TRBV7-6 with TRBJ2-5; 11 positions match TRBD2. The J segment lost 1 base and the V segment lost 2 bases, leaving 3 bases of the junction unmatched. Germline assignment: CDR1 SGHVS and CDR2 FNYEAQ. The CDR3 consists of 16 residues. CDR3 coding DNA: TGTGCCAGCAGCTTAACTAGCGGGGGCCCCCAAGAGACCCAGTACTTC. Translated, it gives CASSLTSGGPQETQYF.

V gene TRBV9 combines with J gene TRBJ2-3; either TRBD1 or TRBD2 may fit D (5 bases each). The CDR3 is 14 residues long. In germline, CDR1 is SGDLS, CDR2 YYNGEE. The ends were cut back, 3 bases at V and 6 bases at J, with 14 bases in the middle. The CDR3 protein is CASSAGGASDTQYF. For the CDR3, the DNA is TGTGCCAGCAGCGCCGGTGGGGCTAGCGATACGCAGTATTTT.

CDR3 loop: CASGWTSGGLLDSYEQYF. The CDR3 DNA reads TGTGCTAGTGGTTGGACTAGCGGGGGGCTATTGGACTCCTACGAGCAGTACTTC. The V gene is TRBV12-5, the J gene TRBJ2-7, with 14 bases matching TRBD2. Germline CDR1 is LGHNT and CDR2 is FRNRAP. V trimming: 4 bases; J trimming: 0 bases; junction bases outside the gene matches: 8. The CDR3 spans 18 residues.

The J gene is TRBJ1-2, the V gene TRBV18; the D is unclear. The CDR3 totals 13 residues. The V gene's germline CDR1 is KGHSH and CDR2 LQKENI. Trimming pared 5 bases from V and 3 bases from J, leaving 10 bases between. This CDR3 is CASSGGEDYGYTF. The CDR3 coding sequence is TGTGCCAGCTCAGGCGGCGAAGACTATGGCTACACCTTC.

J is TRBJ2-1 and V is TRBV10-2; TRBD2 aligns across 7 bases. The J segment lost 10 bases and the V segment lost 8 bases, leaving 11 bases of the junction unmatched. The CDR3 runs to 13 residues. Germline-derived CDR1 and CDR2 are WSHSY and SAAADI. In DNA form, the CDR3 reads TGCGCCAGCGGTACAAGGTGGGGGGGGGAGCAGTTCTTC. This codes for CASGTRWGGEQFF.

The chain combines TRBV29-1 with TRBJ1-5; D ambiguous. V was pared by 4 bases and J by 0 bases, with 10 bases between. Germline assignment: CDR1 SQVTM and CDR2 ANQGSEA. The CDR3 is 14 amino acids. The CDR3 protein is CSVGSGLSNQPQHF. In DNA, the CDR3 is TGCAGCGTTGGGTCGGGTCTTAGCAATCAGCCCCAGCATTTT. The variable domain in full, completed from reference TRBV29-1 and TRBJ1-5, reads SAVISQKPSRDICQRGTSLTIQCQVDSQVTMMFWYRQQPGQSLTLIATANQGSEATYESGFVIDKFPISRPNLTFSTLTVSNMSPEDSSIYLCSVGSGLSNQPQHFGDGTRLSIL.

V is TRBV20-1 and J is TRBJ1-1, with a possible D match to TRBD1 (6 bases). Germline lookup yields CDR1 DFQATT and CDR2 SNEGSKA (reference sequence). The CDR3 is 13 residues long. The CDR3 bases are TGCAGAACAAAGGGGGTAATGAACACTGAAGCTTTCTTT. Translating gives CRTKGVMNTEAFF.

This rearrangement joins TRBV7-9 to TRBJ2-1; 7 positions agree with TRBD2. The CDR3 loop spans 17 amino acids. Germline CDR1 is SEHNR and CDR2 is FQNEAQ (reference sequence). With 1 base clipped from V and 1 base from J, the junction kept 7 bases outside the gene matches. The CDR3 sequence is CASSLGASGYSYNEQFF. CDR3 nucleotides: TGTGCCAGCAGCTTAGGGGCTAGCGGATATTCCTACAATGAGCAGTTCTTC. Together with reference TRBV7-9 and TRBJ2-1, the CDR3 gives the full variable domain: DTGVSQNPRHKITKRGQNVTFRCDPISEHNRLYWYRQTLGQGPEFLTYFQNEAQLEKSRLLSDRFSAERPKGSFSTLEIQRTEQGDSAMYLCASSLGASGYSYNEQFFGPGTRLTVL.

The V and J genes are TRBV20-1 and TRBJ2-5; D gene uncertain. CDR3 length: 14 residues. In germline, CDR1 is DFQATT, CDR2 SNEGSKA (reference sequence). With 4 bases removed from V and 1 base from J, the gap between germline ends came to 13 bases. The DNA for the CDR3 is TGCAGTGCTAAATTAAGGGAATTCCAAGAGACCCAGTACTTC. It translates to CSAKLREFQETQYF.

Only one count was recorded for this clonotype. J is TRBJ2-1 and V is TRBV3-1; perhaps TRBD2 as D (5 bases). The CDR3 has 15 residues. Germline values: CDR1 LGHDT, CDR2 YNNKEL (reference sequence). The germline V and J ends were trimmed by 4 bases and 3 bases, with 13 bases remaining between them. The CDR3 DNA is TGTGCCAGCAGCCGTGCAGCGGCGTACTACAATGAGCAGTTCTTC. As protein: CASSRAAAYYNEQFF.

This clonotype was seen a few times. The V and J genes are TRBV4-3 and TRBJ2-1; TRBD1 agrees at 8 bases. Germline CDR1 LGHNA, CDR2 YSLEER. CDR3 length: 18 amino acids. Losses at the gene ends were 0 bases for V and 3 bases for J; bases not matched to a gene: 10. CDR3 loop: CASSQDPPGGHDYNEQFF. CDR3 DNA sequence: TGCGCCAGCAGCCAAGATCCCCCAGGGGGCCACGACTACAATGAGCAGTTCTTC.

Concerning this clonotype itself: A read error may produce the germline difference seen at one junction end. The rearrangement links TRBV5-1 to TRBJ2-4; no firm D call. The CDR3 has 14 residues. Germline CDR1 reads SGHRS; CDR2 reads YFSETQ. CDR3 nucleotides: TGCGTCAGCAGCTTGGTACCGGCCGGAAACATTCAGTACTTC. This gives the protein CVSSLVPAGNIQYF.

The chain is built from TRBV6-1 and TRBJ1-5; D not certain. CDR1 and CDR2 from the germline V gene are MNHNS and SASEGT. The CDR3 extends over 14 amino acids. Trimming stripped 3 bases from V and 3 bases from J, with 9 bases between. CDR3: CASSESRINQPQHF. Here the CDR3 DNA reads TGTGCCAGCAGTGAGTCCCGCATCAATCAGCCCCAGCATTTT.

V is TRBV7-2 and J is TRBJ2-7; D may be TRBD2 (6 bases). The CDR3 runs to 14 residues. V lost 4 bases and J lost 7, with 17 bases in between. From germline, CDR1 is SGHTA and CDR2 FQGNSA. CDR3 coding DNA: TGTGCCAGCAGCTCGGGACTGCTCTACGAGGAGCAGTACTTC. Amino acids: CASSSGLLYEEQYF.

This clonotype was detected a few times. The gene calls are TRBV29-1 and TRBJ2-6, with TRBD1 identical over 7 bases. J was trimmed by 0 bases and V by 6 bases; bases with no gene match: 11. Germline values: CDR1 SQVTM, CDR2 ANQGSEA. This CDR3 has 17 residues. CDR3 coding DNA: TGCAGCGTGTACGGGACAGCTACAAGCTCTGGGGCCAACGTCCTGACTTTC. This codes for CSVYGTATSSGANVLTF.

The genes are TRBV6-5 and TRBJ2-1, with no clear D. The CDR3 spans 16 residues. The V and J ends lost 0 bases and 3 bases respectively, with 12 bases between them. Germline V gene lookup returns CDR1 MNHEY and CDR2 SVGAGI. The CDR3 reads CASSYSIGQVYNEQFF. The DNA of the CDR3 is TGTGCCAGCAGTTACTCGATAGGGCAAGTCTACAATGAGCAGTTCTTC.

The chain is built from TRBV5-1 and TRBJ2-1, with a possible D match to TRBD1 (6 bases). The CDR3 is made up of 14 amino acids. Germline lookup yields CDR1 SGHRS and CDR2 YFSETQ. V was pared by 2 bases and J by 6 bases, with 12 bases between. In DNA form, the CDR3 reads TGCGCCAGCAGCTTAGAACAGGGTCCCAATGAGCAGTTCTTC. It specifies CASSLEQGPNEQFF.